Sequencing of this T cell receptor beta chain was carried out in a study of blood T cell repertoires in COVID-19. Study background: The cDNA or gDNA used as material had been derived from T cells, B-cell-depleted T cells, or PBMCs.

V shed 8 bases and J shed 4 bases, with 13 bases lying between them. The CDR3 is made up of 13 amino acids. Germline loops: CDR1 KGHDR, CDR2 SFDVKD. Study processing details: Estimated nucleated cell counts came from reference gene primer amplification. Only in-frame clones appear in the TCRdb table, and some are missing; sequencing was by immunoSEQ multiplex PCR. V and J calls and clone size come straight from that table; D and trimming were deduced from the DNA. The sample lists more than 200,000 clones, approximately 88% occurring once. The Seattle patients, enrolled during active infection, were followed longitudinally.

The TCR was taken from a woman in her twenties or thirties with COVID-19, enrolled during active disease. The chain carries TRBV24-1 and TRBJ1-1; D call uncertain. Material: peripheral blood. CDR3 in amino acids: CATTRSGSTEAFF. DNA for the CDR3: TGTGCCACCACCAGATCGGGTAGCACTGAAGCTTTCTTT.